Below are 20 T cell receptor beta chains sequenced from a single sample in a study of T-cell reconstitution after alpha-beta-depleted transplantation in children (dated by TCRdb to the mid-2010s). Libraries were prepared through PCR. The sequencer was an Illumina HiSeq 2500. To normalize quantification of the TCRbeta repertoire, the TCR libraries were built with molecular barcoding that relied on unique molecular identifiers. TCRdb trimmed public reads at Q25 via fastp, called clones via MiXCR and kept in-frame beta chains. Every distinct CDR3 protein forms one entry, paired with its most common genes and DNA. The sample yields 330,000 or so distinct CDR3 sequences; 10% to 13% were counted once. The ten top clones hold around 2.5% of the sample. Sequenced material: PBMCs from the stem cell graft donor, taken from the stem cell graft. These receptors came from a human donor who donated a stem cell graft to a child with acute lymphoblastic leukemia.

Many counts were recorded for this clonotype. The chain joins TRBV6-1 to TRBJ1-1; the D is unclear. Trimming took off 2 bases at V and 8 bases at J, with 12 bases between the two ends. CDR1 and CDR2 (germline): MNHNS, SASEGT. The CDR3 has 13 residues. CDR3 in DNA: TGTGCCAGCAGTGAATCCCCCGCCGCAGAAGCTTTCTTT. It codes for CASSESPAAEAFF.

This clonotype was seen a few times. The chain employs TRBV7-2 and TRBJ2-7, with D unclear. The V end lost 1 base, the J end lost 7 bases, and 20 bases lay between the germline ends. Germline loops: CDR1 SGHTA, CDR2 FQGNSA. This CDR3 spans 16 amino acids. CDR3: CASSLEVGQPSGEQYF. The CDR3 DNA sequence: TGTGCCAGCAGCTTAGAAGTGGGTCAACCTTCCGGGGAGCAGTACTTC.

The CDR3, as DNA: TGTGCCAGCAGTTACTCTGGGGGGCGGTACGAGCAGTACTTC. Its translation: CASSYSGGRYEQYF. This chain uses TRBV6-5 with TRBJ2-7; possibly TRBD1 or TRBD2 for D (6 bases each). Germline loops: CDR1 MNHEY, CDR2 SVGAGI. The CDR3 is 14 amino acids. V lost 0 bases and J 4 bases, leaving 10 bases between the germline ends.

This clonotype showed up many times. Here the CDR3 reads CASSLSRQAAGEQYF. In DNA, the CDR3 is TGTGCCAGCAGTTTATCCCGCCAGGCGGCCGGCGAGCAGTACTTC. V usage is TRBV27 and J usage is TRBJ2-7; the D is unclear. The V and J ends lost 0 bases and 6 bases respectively, with 15 bases between them. In germline, CDR1 is MNHEY, CDR2 SMNVEV (reference sequence). This CDR3 is 15 amino acids long.

The V gene is TRBV6-5, the J gene TRBJ1-5; no firm D call. Germline lookup yields CDR1 MNHEY and CDR2 SVGAGI. The V end lost 0 bases, the J end lost 5 bases, and 11 bases lay between the germline ends. The CDR3 spans 15 residues. The chain's CDR3 is CASSYSAAGDQPQHF. Here the CDR3 DNA reads TGTGCCAGCAGTTACTCGGCAGCCGGTGATCAGCCCCAGCATTTT.

CDR3 sequence reads: CASSTGTGEYEQYF. CDR3 sequence (DNA): TGTGCCAGCAGCACCGGGACAGGGGAGTACGAGCAGTACTTC. The chain links TRBV7-9 to TRBJ2-7; TRBD1 matches 10 bases. Germline V gene sequence: CDR1 SEHNR, CDR2 FQNEAQ (reference sequence). Trimming cost V 5 bases and J 4 bases; bases outside gene matches: 5. CDR3 length: 14 amino acids.

The rearrangement joins TRBV25-1 to TRBJ2-1; 11 positions agree with TRBD2. J was trimmed by 3 bases and V by 3 bases; bases with no gene match: 7. The CDR3 has 17 residues. Germline CDR1 is MGHDK and CDR2 is SYGVNS. The CDR3 DNA is TGTGCCAGCAGTGATCTGACTAGCGGGAATGTCTACAATGAGCAGTTCTTC. Translated: CASSDLTSGNVYNEQFF.

The CDR3 reads CASAGQVNTEAFF. In nucleotides, the CDR3 is TGTGCCAGCGCCGGACAGGTTAACACTGAAGCTTTCTTT. The chain has TRBV6-1 and TRBJ1-1; 7 bases match TRBD1. The CDR3 loop spans 13 amino acids. Looked up from germline, CDR1 is MNHNS and CDR2 is SASEGT. V was pared by 8 bases and J by 2 bases, with 5 bases of the junction left unmatched.

The chain uses TRBV12-3 or TRBV12-4 and TRBJ2-2, with TRBD2 matching 11 bases. The CDR3 contains 16 residues. V lost 1 base and J lost 6; bases outside the gene matches: 4. CDR3 nucleotide sequence: TGTGCCAGCAGTTTAGGGCTAGCGGGAGGTGCCGGGGAGCTGTTTTTT. It is translated as CASSLGLAGGAGELFF.

This clonotype was counted a few times. This chain connects TRBV11-3 to TRBJ2-1; 9 bases line up with TRBD2. The CDR3 loop spans 22 amino acids. The V segment lost 1 base and the J segment 4 bases; nucleotides outside the gene matches: 23. Germline V gives CDR1 SGHNT, CDR2 YENEEA. CDR3 residues: CASSLGPGELDLGLARYNEQFF. CDR3 DNA: TGTGCCAGCAGCTTAGGCCCAGGGGAGTTAGACTTGGGACTAGCTCGGTACAATGAGCAGTTCTTC.

V gene TRBV4-1 combines with J gene TRBJ2-5; D may match TRBD1 or TRBD2 (5 bases each). Trimming cost V 3 bases and J 5 bases, with 19 bases left between them. The germline V gene has CDR1 MGHRA and CDR2 YSYEKL. The length of the CDR3 is 16 residues. The CDR3 sequence: CASSQGRTLNFETQYF. As DNA, the CDR3 is TGCGCCAGCAGCCAGGGACGGACCTTAAACTTTGAGACCCAGTACTTC.

This clonotype showed up many times. The gene calls are TRBV12-3 or TRBV12-4 and TRBJ2-1, with TRBD2 matching over 11 bases. The V segment lost 6 bases and the J segment 6 bases; nucleotides outside the gene matches: 4. The CDR3 totals 14 residues. CDR3 residues: CASSSGLAVNEQFF. The CDR3 nucleotides read TGTGCCAGCAGCTCGGGACTAGCGGTCAATGAGCAGTTCTTC.

This clonotype showed up just a few times. The chain has TRBV3-1 and TRBJ2-3, with a possible D match to TRBD1 (6 bases). V gave up 3 bases and J gave up 3 bases, with 16 bases separating them. CDR1 LGHDT and CDR2 YNNKEL come from the germline V gene (reference sequence). This CDR3 region has 16 residues. Written as DNA, the CDR3 is TGTGCCAGCAGCCACCGGCAGCAGGGGAGTACAGATACGCAGTATTTT. This translates into CASSHRQQGSTDTQYF.

This clonotype has a handful of counts. The chain has TRBV12-3 or TRBV12-4 and TRBJ2-7; D unresolved. The V and J ends lost 4 bases and 10 bases respectively, with 17 bases between them. CDR3 size: 13 residues. The CDR3 here is CASSSQIEGYQYF. In DNA, the CDR3 is TGTGCCAGCAGTTCCCAAATAGAAGGGTACCAGTACTTC.

The V gene is TRBV7-9, the J gene TRBJ2-1; D ambiguous. This CDR3 region has 13 residues. The V gene lost 10 bases and the J gene lost 0 bases, with 10 bases spanning the gap. Germline CDR1 is SEHNR and CDR2 is FQNEAQ (reference sequence). The CDR3, as DNA: TGTGCCATAGTTATTCCCTCCTACAATGAGCAGTTCTTC. Encoded protein: CAIVIPSYNEQFF.

This clonotype was detected only a few times. This rearrangement joins TRBV6-5 to TRBJ1-2, with 9 bases identical to TRBD1. Germline-derived CDR1 and CDR2 are MNHEY and SVGAGI. This CDR3 has 14 residues. Trimming at V came to 5 bases and at J to 6 bases, leaving 7 bases not matched to a gene. This CDR3 is CASSRLQGADGYTF. DNA for the CDR3: TGTGCCAGCAGTCGCTTACAGGGGGCGGATGGCTACACCTTC.

This clonotype appeared many times. The J gene is TRBJ2-1, the V gene TRBV12-3 or TRBV12-4; maybe TRBD1 (7 bases). The CDR3 length is 16 residues. V was pared by 4 bases and J by 9 bases, with 22 bases between. The CDR3, as DNA: TGTGCCAGCAGTTACCGAAGACAGGCCCAGGGGGGTGAGCAGTTCTTC. Translating it yields CASSYRRQAQGGEQFF.

CDR3 sequence (DNA): TGCAGTGCTCCTCGGACAGGGGGCTACAATGAGCAGTTCTTC. Protein: CSAPRTGGYNEQFF. This chain links TRBV20-1 with TRBJ2-1, with 10 bases that match TRBD1. The CDR3 has 14 residues. Trimming removed 5 bases from V and 3 bases from J; junction bases left unmatched: 4. CDR1 and CDR2 (germline): DFQATT, SNEGSKA (reference sequence).

Only a few counts were recorded for this clonotype. The J gene is TRBJ2-3, the V gene TRBV6-1, with 10 bases fitting TRBD2. The V segment lost 1 base and the J segment 0 bases; nucleotides outside the gene matches: 4. Looked up from germline, CDR1 is MNHNS and CDR2 is SASEGT. The CDR3 has 17 amino acids. The CDR3 loop reads CASSEGWTSGSTDTQYF. As DNA, the CDR3 is TGTGCCAGCAGTGAAGGGTGGACTAGCGGAAGCACAGATACGCAGTATTTT.

In this sample, this clonotype turned up a few times. V and J are TRBV7-8 and TRBJ2-7; TRBD2 agrees at 10 bases. V lost 4 bases and J lost 4; bases outside the gene matches: 7. The CDR3 totals 15 residues. Per the germline V gene, CDR1 is SGHVS and CDR2 is FQNEAQ. CDR3 loop: CASSSTAGGQYEQYF. The CDR3 DNA reads as TGTGCCAGCAGCTCCACAGCGGGAGGGCAATACGAGCAGTACTTC. Together with reference TRBV7-8 and TRBJ2-7, the CDR3 gives the full variable domain: GAGVSQSPRYKVAKRGQDVALRCDPISGHVSLFWYQQALGQGPEFLTYFQNEAQLDKSGLPSDRFFAERPEGSVSTLKIQRTQQEDSAVYLCASSSTAGGQYEQYFGPGTRLTVT.